Given below is one T cell receptor (beta chain) in context. The antigen it binds to is not known. Base qualities are not at hand, and no much larger clone is one base apart. V ends up 6 bases short and J 6 bases short, with an unmatched junction base count of 1. Via the germline V gene, CDR1 is MNHEY and CDR2 SVGAGI. From cysteine to phenylalanine, the CDR3 is 11 amino acids long. Only the CDR3 region is kept as DNA, spanning 33 bases read in frame from base 1. This sample was included in a study of cytomegalovirus exposure and HLA in healthy donors (dated by TCRdb to 2016 to 2017). Background on the whole study: An earlier analysis of roughly 610 of the donors reported 250 to 300 Gb of sequence data and roughly 120 million unique TCR beta sequences obtained from roughly 170 million T cells. An early release that covered some 630 HLA-typed donors contained approximately 300 gigabases of sequencing data and around 80 million unique TCR sequences. Of the roughly 400 genotyped donors, about 84% fell in the genetic ancestry cluster associated with self-reported Caucasian donors. The aim of the study was to test whether cataloging public T cell receptors could identify signatures of past pathogen exposure. The study used immunosequencing to profile the T cell repertoires of approximately 650 subjects and linked those repertoires to cytomegalovirus serostatus. Besides the first cohort of 500 to 700 subjects, a separate validation cohort made up of over 95 different subjects was used. High-throughput TCR immunosequencing, statistical association of individual TCRs with disease status, and machine learning were combined to predict cytomegalovirus infection status. In a later analysis, previously published TCR beta repertoires from 670 or so donors were re-analyzed and high-resolution HLA genotyping was added so that TCR occurrence patterns could be studied. Rather than drawing on any new phenotypic data, the later analysis identified candidate immune exposures from TCR beta sequences and the way those sequences occurred across donors. In an earlier analysis of about 590 of the donors, high-throughput TCR beta sequencing was used to judge whether each TCR beta V gene segment behaved as functional or pseudogenic. Donor age, sex, ethnicity and CMV serostatus were compiled together with the repertoire data. Genome-wide SNP genotypes for about 55% of the 666 donors were used in a later genetic analysis, which treated that subset as a discovery cohort. All discovery cohort repertoires had been generated on a single sequencing platform. Both class I and class II loci were covered by HLA typing, at four-digit resolution. Typing coverage varied by locus: roughly 629-630 donors for A, B, C, DRB1 and DQB1; roughly 560 for DQA1; more than 600 for DPA1; about 450 for DPB1. Roughly 5 DR-DQ haplotypes were handled as single units for association and clustering because linkage in the cohort was strong. Among some 400 genotyped donors of the cohort, an average of roughly 240,000 unique TCR beta nucleotide sequences were sequenced per donor, around 20% of them non-productive. Overall study results and their limits: A later analysis found that most CMV-associated TCR beta chains appeared HLA-restricted, with HLA associations seemingly driven largely by CMV exposure. A cluster of highly shared sequence variants was judged likely to represent a technical artifact of the sequencing pipeline. Compared with equally common non-associated chains, HLA-associated TCR beta chains in a later analysis were more clonally expanded and had lower generation probabilities. This cohort had only TCR beta chains sequenced, and the lack of alpha or paired-chain data limited which features could be detected. About 17 rarely observed V segments, including chromosome 9 orphons, were excluded from the earlier analysis of some 590 of the donors because counts were too low. A later genetic analysis reported fewer N-insertions in productive TCRs among donors in an Asian-associated ancestry cluster than the approximately 670-donor mean. Broadly in line with IMGT annotations, most TCR beta V segments showed up in productive rearrangements about 87% or about 30% of the time in an earlier analysis of around 600 of the donors. Roughly uniform sequencing depth across donors was assumed in presence/absence analyses, although this assumption may not hold. Three of the identified cytomegalovirus-associated TCR beta chains were confirmed in vitro to be specific for cytomegalovirus antigens. A later analysis found that TCR association rates varied across HLA loci, with DRB1 alleles showing the most associated TCRs and HLA-C alleles the fewest. Cytomegalovirus status was reported to be diagnosed by the classifier with high specificity and sensitivity in both the original and validation cohorts. When HLA alleles, especially DR and DQ, strongly co-occurred, attributing TCR associations to individual alleles was difficult. In a later analysis, some 17,000 TCR beta sequences were associated with specific HLA alleles at a false discovery rate of 0.05. Linkage disequilibrium might explain the correlated functional status among segregating V segments, but an unknown experimental factor could not be ruled out. Immune exposure information for the cohort was limited to CMV serostatus. Several of the top co-occurrence clusters appeared to be linked to parvovirus B19, influenza, CMV and Epstein-Barr virus, according to a later analysis. It was suggested by the authors that the approach could potentially be generalized to other disease states and immunological phenotypes. The study listed 150 to 200 TCR beta chains as associated with cytomegalovirus. Because HLA typing was unavailable for some donors at each locus, only the typed subset was used in association tests. A further reported finding was that TCR beta sequences accurately predicted the HLA-A and HLA-B alleles for most subjects in the first cohort. Some IMGT-functional V segments, including TRBV6-2 and TRBV6-3, could not be told apart with the 87-base-pair reads, so those segments were excluded. Across donors, most TCR sequences were observed very rarely, whereas some public TCRs were present in many individuals. A later genetic analysis associated a missense DCLRE1C variant with V-gene and J-gene trimming of TCR beta chains, and an independent cohort replicated the association.

The cohort consisted of 650 to 850 healthy bone marrow donors. At the time of sampling, every cohort member was nominally healthy, though immune exposures that went unrecorded were likely present. The donor tested CMV seropositive, placing the donor among the approximately 290 seropositive members of the cohort. A peripheral blood sample was collected from each donor, and TCR beta sequencing was performed on peripheral blood mononuclear cells. Genomic DNA extraction from the blood cell samples was performed with the Qiagen DNeasy Blood Extraction Kit. The library relied on the immunoSEQ multiplex PCR assay. A mixture of 60 forward primers for TCR Vbeta segments and 13 reverse primers for TCR Jbeta segments was used in the multiplex PCR. A multiplex PCR assay on genomic DNA amplified the CDR3 region of rearranged TCR beta genes. The Illumina HiSeq System was used to sequence the amplified TCR beta libraries as 87-base-pair reads. As for the authors' bioinformatics: Across the roughly 600 repertoires, a later analysis counted tens of millions of unique TCR beta chains, roughly 11 million of which were shared by at least two donors. Raw reads were error-corrected and collapsed into unique sequences by a nearest-neighbor algorithm in which closely related sequences were merged to remove PCR and sequencing errors. CDR3 sequences were aligned to IMGT reference sequences to assign V, D and J gene segments. Each retained sequence needed at least a six-nucleotide match to both a V gene segment and a J gene segment. A rearrangement was called productive if the CDR3 had no stop codons and remained in frame with V and J, and every other rearrangement was called non-productive. CDR3 was defined by IMGT convention, running from the second conserved V-encoded cysteine to the conserved J-encoded phenylalanine. The earlier analysis of some 540 of the donors excluded any sequence lacking an unambiguous match to a single V gene segment. An earlier analysis of almost 600 of the donors classified V segments as functional when productive rearrangements were above 56.7% and as segregating when the standard deviation between donors was above 5%. A statistical classification framework was built for diagnosing cytomegalovirus status from the catalog of TCR beta chain sequences. In a later analysis, TCR nucleotide sequences were compared against IMGT/GENE-DB human TR gene sequences so that V and J genes could be assigned. The TCRdist pipeline was used in a later analysis to assign CDR3 sequences and most-parsimonious VDJ recombination scenarios. In a later analysis, each TCR beta chain was defined by its CDR3 amino acid sequence together with its V-gene family, and reads without a unique V-gene family were excluded. To address suspected cross-contamination and a sequencing artifact, a later analysis removed several hundred highly shared, low-generation-probability nucleotide sequences. A later analysis calculated a clonal expansion index for each public chain from normalized within-repertoire ranks of inferred template counts. In a later analysis, generation probabilities were computed with a VDJ recombination model fitted to out-of-frame rearrangements, and the resulting probabilities were checked against IGoR. A later analysis scored TCR-TCR, TCR-HLA and TCR-CMV co-occurrence with hypergeometric tests, applying a repertoire-size bias correction to TCR pairs. A later analysis estimated false discovery rates by permuting HLA or CMV assignments 20 times. A later analysis grouped co-occurring TCRs with DBSCAN, adding TCRdist sequence similarity when clustering within HLA-allele-positive subsets. Repertoires with fewer than 30,000 or more than 120,000 public chains, plus five repertoires with anomalous nucleotide sharing, were excluded from co-occurrence clustering. The clones in this table, taken by TCRdb from immuneACCESS, are in-frame only. Not every clone is retained; where verified, under half of the shortfall comes from an unresolved V gene, and the cause of the rest is unknown. V, J and clone size derive from that table, while D and trimming were established from the DNA sequence. The sample table records some 200,000 clones; around 80% of these occur just once. The ten largest clones capture around 2.8% of the sample.

This receptor was obtained from a woman aged 55-70 years in good health and CMV-seropositive. The chain uses TRBV6-5 and TRBJ1-1, with TRBD1 identical over 7 junction bases. Sequencing was done on a sample of PBMCs. The sequenced DNA: TGTGCCAGCAGCCAGGGGGCTGAAGCTTTCTTT. This is translated as CASSQGAEAFF.